This record concerns one T cell receptor beta chain sequence. TCR alpha and beta CDR3 regions were amplified from RNA using iRepertoire nested multiplex PCR. TCRdb reanalysed the multiplex PCR reads using MiXCR and keeps one entry per CDR3 protein. The profile shows around 130,000 distinct CDR3 sequences, roughly a quarter of them singletons. The data are from a study of glioma-infiltrating T cells. Germline CDR1 reads KGHSH; CDR2 reads LQKENI. This CDR3 region has 14 residues. The trim removed 2 bases at V and 2 bases at J, leaving 1 base unmatched. The J gene is TRBJ1-1, the V gene TRBV18, with 8 bases identical to TRBD1. This clonotype was obtained from a human donor with low-grade glioma or glioblastoma, undergoing nonglioma brain surgery, or in good health (not recorded which). The sequenced sample consisted of glioma tissue, nonneoplastic brain tissue, or PBMCs (not recorded which). The CDR3 spells CASSPGTGNTEAFF. DNA of the CDR3: TGTGCCAGCTCACCAGGGACAGGAAACACTGAAGCTTTCTTT.